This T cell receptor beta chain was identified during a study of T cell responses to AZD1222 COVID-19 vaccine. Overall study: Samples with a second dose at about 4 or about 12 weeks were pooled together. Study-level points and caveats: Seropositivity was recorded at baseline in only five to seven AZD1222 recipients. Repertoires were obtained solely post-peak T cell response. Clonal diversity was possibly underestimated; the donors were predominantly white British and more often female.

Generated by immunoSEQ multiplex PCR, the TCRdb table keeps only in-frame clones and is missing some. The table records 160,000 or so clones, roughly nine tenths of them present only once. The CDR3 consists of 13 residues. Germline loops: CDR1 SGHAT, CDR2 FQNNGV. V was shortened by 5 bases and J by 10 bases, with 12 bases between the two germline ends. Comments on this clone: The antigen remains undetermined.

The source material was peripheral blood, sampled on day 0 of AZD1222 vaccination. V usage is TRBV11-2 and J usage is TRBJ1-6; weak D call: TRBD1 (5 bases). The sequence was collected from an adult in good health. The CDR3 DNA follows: TGTGCCAGCAGCCCGGGACTGAAATCACCCCTCCACTTT. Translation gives CASSPGLKSPLHF.